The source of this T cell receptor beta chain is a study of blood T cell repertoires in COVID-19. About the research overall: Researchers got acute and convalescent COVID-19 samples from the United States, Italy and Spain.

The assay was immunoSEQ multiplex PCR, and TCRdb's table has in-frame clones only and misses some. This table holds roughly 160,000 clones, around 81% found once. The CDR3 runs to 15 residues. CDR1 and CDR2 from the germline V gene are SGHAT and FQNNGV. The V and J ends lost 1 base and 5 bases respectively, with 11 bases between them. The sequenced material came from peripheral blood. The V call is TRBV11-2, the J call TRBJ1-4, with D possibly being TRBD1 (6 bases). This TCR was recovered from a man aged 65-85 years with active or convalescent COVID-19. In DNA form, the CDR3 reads TGTGCCAGCAGCTTAGTTTGGCAGGGGAATGAAAAACTGTTTTTT. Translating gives CASSLVWQGNEKLFF.